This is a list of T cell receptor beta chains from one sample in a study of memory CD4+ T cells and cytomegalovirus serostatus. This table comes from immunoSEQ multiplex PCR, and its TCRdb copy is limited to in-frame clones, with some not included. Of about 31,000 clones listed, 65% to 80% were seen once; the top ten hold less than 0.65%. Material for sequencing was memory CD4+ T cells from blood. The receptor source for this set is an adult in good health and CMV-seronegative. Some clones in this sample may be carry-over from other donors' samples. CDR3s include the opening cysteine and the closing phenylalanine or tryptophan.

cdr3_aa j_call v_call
CATSRDRLYGYTF TRBJ1-2 TRBV6-5
CASSSTGVTEAFF TRBJ1-1 TRBV10-1
CASHTQYF TRBJ2-3 TRBV10-1
CASRQSGDTQYF TRBJ2-3 TRBV19
CASTRRIGTHQETQYF TRBJ2-5 TRBV19
CASSWEGNSPLHF TRBJ1-6 TRBV5-1
CASSLRERGNTEAFF TRBJ1-1 TRBV5-1
CASSPGQGRETQYF TRBJ2-5 TRBV6-1
CASSGTAEGTEAFF TRBJ1-1 TRBV18
CASSLGGGSTDTQYF TRBJ2-3 TRBV10-2
CASSAGSPLHF TRBJ1-6 TRBV6-1
CASSEVRKDEQYF TRBJ2-7 TRBV6-1
CASSQEGQGREKLFF TRBJ1-4 TRBV4-2
CASSLNRPDRLNTEAFF TRBJ1-1 TRBV5-5
CASSLVGEGGAYGYTF TRBJ1-2 TRBV28
CASSQDEGAQGYTF TRBJ1-2 TRBV4-3
CASITLHTGELFF TRBJ2-2 TRBV28
CASSASPGTGELFF TRBJ2-2 TRBV6-4
CASSEEGQGGFSYNEQFF TRBJ2-1 TRBV10-1
CASSLGTVTDLQETQYF TRBJ2-5 TRBV7-2
CASRKGVNTEAFF TRBJ1-1 TRBV25-1
CASSLAGPRGGSLHF TRBJ1-6 TRBV6-1
CASSLRGTNTEAFF TRBJ1-1 TRBV27
CASSLTTGVYEQYF TRBJ2-7 TRBV7-9
CGARDRGGNEQFF TRBJ2-1 TRBV6-1
CASSSDREGWDGYTF TRBJ1-2 TRBV11-2
CAWSRDRSSGNTIYF TRBJ1-3 TRBV30
CASSQDLLAASTDTQYF TRBJ2-3 TRBV4-2
CASSLWGPSGGGIPDTQYF TRBJ2-3 TRBV27
CASSADGTQYF TRBJ2-3 TRBV28
CASSSGTGFFFHGYTF TRBJ1-2 TRBV19
CASSFPQVGLAACTF TRBJ1-2 TRBV7-9
CACHGQGKYGYTF TRBJ1-2 TRBV30
CASSQSWQNTYEQYF TRBJ2-7 TRBV14
CASSIRTIGELFF TRBJ2-2 TRBV19
CASSLGAGGMRTEAFF TRBJ1-1 TRBV7-6
CASSQGYVLTF TRBJ2-6 TRBV4-3
CATSRDLRTTQETQYF TRBJ2-5 TRBV15
CASSTDRALDLYNEQFF TRBJ2-1 TRBV18
CASGPGTTNEKLFF TRBJ1-4 TRBV6-5
CAMGHYEQYF TRBJ2-7 TRBV12-5
CASSQDRGRVPYGYTF TRBJ1-2 TRBV4-1
CASSYPGTVSNTEAFF TRBJ1-1 TRBV5-4
CASSPSPGQPQHF TRBJ1-5 TRBV11-3
CASSASKANYGYTF TRBJ1-2 TRBV6-1
CASSQDRGSGYTF TRBJ1-2 TRBV4-3
CASSPQVQGARNIAEAFF TRBJ1-1 TRBV18
CSADRVYEQYF TRBJ2-7 TRBV20-1
CASSFERGDTDTQYF TRBJ2-3 TRBV5-4
CASSQSAGGSAGELFF TRBJ2-2 TRBV4-3
CASSGVEAFF TRBJ1-1 TRBV6-6
CASSVRQNTEAFF TRBJ1-1 TRBV2
CASSLERETQYF TRBJ2-5 TRBV7-6
CAWSVGGDTQYF TRBJ2-3 TRBV30
CASSEGIRVSSPLHF TRBJ1-6 TRBV6-1
CASTHDRGSYNEQFF TRBJ2-1 TRBV9